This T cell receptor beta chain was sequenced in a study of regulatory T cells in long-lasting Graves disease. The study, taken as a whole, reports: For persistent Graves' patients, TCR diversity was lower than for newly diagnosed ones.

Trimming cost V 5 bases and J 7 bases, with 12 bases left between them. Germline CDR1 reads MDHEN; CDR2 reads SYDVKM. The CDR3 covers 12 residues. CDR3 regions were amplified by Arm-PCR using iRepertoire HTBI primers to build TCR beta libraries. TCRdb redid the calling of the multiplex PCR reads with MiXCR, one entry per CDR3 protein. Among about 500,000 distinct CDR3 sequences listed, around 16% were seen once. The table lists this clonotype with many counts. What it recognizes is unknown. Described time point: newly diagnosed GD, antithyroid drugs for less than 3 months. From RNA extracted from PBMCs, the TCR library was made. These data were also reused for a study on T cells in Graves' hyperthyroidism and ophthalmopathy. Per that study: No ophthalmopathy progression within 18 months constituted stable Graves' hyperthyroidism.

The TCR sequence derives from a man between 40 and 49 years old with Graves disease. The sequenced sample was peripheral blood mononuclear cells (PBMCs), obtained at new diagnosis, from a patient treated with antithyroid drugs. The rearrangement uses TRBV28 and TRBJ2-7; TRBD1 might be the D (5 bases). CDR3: CASSDRKGEQYF. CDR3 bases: TGTGCCAGCAGTGACCGGAAGGGGGAGCAGTACTTC.